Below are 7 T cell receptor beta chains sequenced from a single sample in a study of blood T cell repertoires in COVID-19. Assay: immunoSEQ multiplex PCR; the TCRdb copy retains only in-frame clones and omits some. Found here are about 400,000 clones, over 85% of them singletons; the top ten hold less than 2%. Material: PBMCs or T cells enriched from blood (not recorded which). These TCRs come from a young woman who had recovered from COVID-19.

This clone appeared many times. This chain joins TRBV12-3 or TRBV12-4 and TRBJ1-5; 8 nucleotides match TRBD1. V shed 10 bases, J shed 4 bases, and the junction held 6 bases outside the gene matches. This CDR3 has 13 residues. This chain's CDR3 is CATSGQGNQPQHF. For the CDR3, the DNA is TGTGCCACCTCCGGACAGGGTAATCAGCCCCAGCATTTT.

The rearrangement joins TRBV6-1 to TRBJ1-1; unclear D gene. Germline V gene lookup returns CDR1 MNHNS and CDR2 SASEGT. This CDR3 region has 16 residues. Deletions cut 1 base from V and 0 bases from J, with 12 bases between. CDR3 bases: TGTGCCAGCAGTGAAGGTTTCTCAGATATGAACACTGAAGCTTTCTTT. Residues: CASSEGFSDMNTEAFF.

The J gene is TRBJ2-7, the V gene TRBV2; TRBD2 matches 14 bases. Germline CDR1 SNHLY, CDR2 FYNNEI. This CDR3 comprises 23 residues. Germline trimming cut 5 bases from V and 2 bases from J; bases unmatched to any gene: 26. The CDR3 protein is CASSSPGQGAVGLAGGHPYEQYF. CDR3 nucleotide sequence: TGTGCCAGCAGTTCCCCGGGACAGGGGGCAGTAGGACTAGCGGGAGGTCATCCCTACGAGCAGTACTTC.

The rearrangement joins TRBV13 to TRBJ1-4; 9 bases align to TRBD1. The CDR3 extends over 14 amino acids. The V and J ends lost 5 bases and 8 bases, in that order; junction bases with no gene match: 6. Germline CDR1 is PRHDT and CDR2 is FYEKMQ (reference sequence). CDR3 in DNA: TGTGCCAGCAGCGTACAGGGGGCCTGGGAAAAACTGTTTTTT. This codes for CASSVQGAWEKLFF.

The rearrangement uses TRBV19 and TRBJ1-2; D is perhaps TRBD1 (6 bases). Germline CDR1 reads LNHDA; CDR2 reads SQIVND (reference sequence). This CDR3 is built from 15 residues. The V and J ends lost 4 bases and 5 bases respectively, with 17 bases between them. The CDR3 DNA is TGTGCCAGTAGTAACCGTCGGGGGGCAGATTATGGCTACACCTTC. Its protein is CASSNRRGADYGYTF.

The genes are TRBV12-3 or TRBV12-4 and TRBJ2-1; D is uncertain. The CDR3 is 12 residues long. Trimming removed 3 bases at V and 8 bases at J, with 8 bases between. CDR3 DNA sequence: TGTGCCAGCAGTTTGCAGGAAGATGAGCAGTTCTTC. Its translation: CASSLQEDEQFF.

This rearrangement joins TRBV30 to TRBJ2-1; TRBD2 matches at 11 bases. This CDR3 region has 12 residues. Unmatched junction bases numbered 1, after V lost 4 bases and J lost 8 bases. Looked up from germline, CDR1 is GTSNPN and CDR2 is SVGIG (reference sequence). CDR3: CAWTSGRHEQFF. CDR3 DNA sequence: TGTGCCTGGACTAGCGGGAGGCATGAGCAGTTCTTC.